This T cell receptor beta chain was documented in a study of blood T cell repertoires in COVID-19. Study at large: T cells, B-cell-depleted T cells, or PBMCs provided the cDNA or gDNA that served as material.

The V end was cut by 0 bases, the J end by 8 bases, with 14 bases between. The length of the CDR3 is 15 residues. CDR1 and CDR2 from the germline V gene are SGHRS and YFSETQ. Profiling relied on immunoSEQ multiplex PCR, and the TCRdb table lists in-frame clones only, not all of them. The sample has 350,000 to 400,000 clones; around 87% are singletons. Allocation to cohorts depended on clinical history reported by the participants. The chain carries TRBV5-1 and TRBJ2-2, with D perhaps TRBD2 (5 bases). The sequenced sample was PBMCs or T cells enriched from blood (not recorded which). The sequence came from a man aged 40-49 years in a cohort exposed to, infected with or recovered from COVID-19 (not recorded which). Here the CDR3 reads CASSLAAGSSGELFF. CDR3 DNA: TGCGCCAGCAGCTTGGCGGCGGGTTCTTCGGGGGAGCTGTTTTTT.